This is a list of T cell receptor beta chains from one sample in a study of shared clonotypes between healthy human individuals. Here immunoSEQ multiplex PCR was the method, and the copy in TCRdb shows in-frame clones only, minus some. Among 2 million to 2.5 million clones listed, about nine tenths were seen once. The sample taken for sequencing was naive CD4+ T cells from PBMCs. These TCRs come from a young man in good health. Some clones in this sample may be carry-over from other donors' samples. The CDR3 runs from the conserved cysteine through the conserved F or W. The D gene is left open where the match is weak. Rows may omit the clone size; those that give it use once, few, many or a size class.

abundance	v_gene	d_gene	j_gene	CDR3aa	CDR3nt
-	TRBV19	-	TRBJ2-2	CASSIVERAAGELFF	TGTGCCAGTAGTATAGTGGAGCGGGCTGCCGGGGAGCTGTTTTTT
-	TRBV5-1	-	TRBJ2-1	CASSLIPSGNNEQFF	TGCGCCAGCAGCTTGATTCCCTCGGGGAACAATGAGCAGTTCTTC
-	TRBV4-3	-	TRBJ1-2	CASSQGGGAANYGYTF	TGCGCCAGCAGCCAAGGGGGAGGGGCAGCTAACTATGGCTACACCTTC
-	TRBV19	-	TRBJ1-1	CASYPGQLLNEAFF	TGTGCCAGTTATCCCGGACAGCTTCTTAATGAAGCTTTCTTT
-	TRBV28	TRBD1	TRBJ2-7	CASSSQQGVDEQYF	TGTGCCAGCAGTTCTCAACAGGGGGTGGACGAGCAGTACTTC
-	TRBV7-9	-	TRBJ1-3	CASSFGGPGNTIYF	TGTGCCAGCAGCTTCGGGGGACCTGGAAACACCATATATTTT
-	TRBV5-4	-	TRBJ2-2	CASSYLQGRSGELFF	TGTGCCAGCAGCTACCTACAGGGTCGGTCCGGGGAGCTGTTTTTT
-	TRBV10-3	-	TRBJ2-2	CAISERPDVGELFF	TGTGCCATCAGTGAGCGGCCAGACGTCGGGGAGCTGTTTTTT
-	TRBV7-9	TRBD1	TRBJ1-1	CASRLRDRVTEAFF	TGTGCCAGCAGGCTACGGGACAGGGTCACTGAAGCTTTCTTT
-	TRBV5-1	TRBD2	TRBJ2-3	CASSLVGGRHRGDTQYF	TGCGCCAGCAGCTTGGTGGGCGGGAGGCACCGGGGGGATACGCAGTATTTT
-	TRBV19	TRBD1	TRBJ1-1	CASSVTGQPMNTEAFF	TGTGCCAGTAGCGTGACGGGACAGCCCATGAACACTGAAGCTTTCTTT
-	TRBV7-9	-	TRBJ1-1	CASSLLGGLVAEAFF	TGTGCCAGCAGCTTATTGGGGGGTTTGGTCGCTGAAGCTTTCTTT
once	TRBV5-4	-	TRBJ1-2	CASTPNGGRAYGYTF	TGTGCCAGCACCCCAAACGGGGGGCGAGCCTATGGCTACACCTTC
-	TRBV5-1	TRBD2	TRBJ2-3	CASSLAGGADTQYF	TGCGCCAGCAGCTTAGCGGGAGGAGCAGATACGCAGTATTTT
-	TRBV5-1	TRBD1	TRBJ2-1	CPQQLAGTGFDEQFF	TGCCCACAGCAGCTTGCCGGGACAGGGTTCGATGAGCAGTTCTTC
-	TRBV15	-	TRBJ2-5	CATSRAGGGETQYF	TGTGCCACCAGCAGAGCTGGTGGTGGAGAGACCCAGTACTTC
once	TRBV4-3	TRBD2	TRBJ2-7	CASSTSGDEQYF	TGCGCCAGTTCGACTAGCGGGGATGAGCAGTACTTC
once	TRBV9	TRBD2	TRBJ2-4	CASSFQDSGTTSFKNIQYF	TGTGCCAGCAGCTTCCAGGACTCCGGGACTACTAGTTTCAAAAACATTCAGTACTTC
-	TRBV5-1	-	TRBJ2-7	CASSSDSSYEQYF	TGCGCCAGCAGCTCGGACAGCTCCTACGAGCAGTACTTC
-	TRBV11-2	TRBD2	TRBJ2-1	CASSLLAGVGGFYNEQFF	TGTGCCAGCAGCTTATTGGCGGGAGTGGGGGGATTCTACAATGAGCAGTTCTTC
-	TRBV5-4	-	TRBJ1-2	CASANPPNYGYTF	TGTGCCAGCGCGAATCCTCCTAACTATGGCTACACCTTC
-	TRBV6-6	-	TRBJ2-2	CASTHWGVSGELFF	TGTGCCAGCACTCACTGGGGGGTTTCTGGGGAGCTGTTTTTT
few	TRBV2	-	TRBJ1-5	CASRRDSNQPQHF	TGTGCCAGCAGGAGAGATAGCAATCAGCCCCAGCATTTT
-	TRBV7-2	-	TRBJ2-5	CASSLAGGGGSETQYF	TGTGCCAGCAGCTTAGCGGGAGGAGGAGGGAGTGAGACCCAGTACTTC
-	TRBV5-1	TRBD1	TRBJ1-2	CASAGTAPYGYTF	TGCGCCAGTGCCGGGACAGCACCTTATGGCTACACCTTC
-	TRBV2	-	TRBJ2-5	CASSPFVELETQYF	TGTGCCAGCAGCCCCTTCGTAGAGTTGGAGACCCAGTACTTC
-	TRBV6-5	-	TRBJ1-1	CASSRNTEAFF	TGTGCCAGCAGTCGGAACACTGAAGCTTTCTTT
-	TRBV5-5	-	TRBJ2-7	CASSLRSRNLYEQYF	TGTGCCAGCAGCTTACGCTCCAGAAACCTCTACGAGCAGTACTTC
-	TRBV2	-	TRBJ2-1	CASRGVGPHEQFF	TGTGCCAGCAGGGGGGTGGGACCCCATGAGCAGTTCTTC
-	TRBV7-8	-	TRBJ2-3	CASSLAPIRPTDTQYF	TGTGCCAGCAGCTTAGCGCCCATTAGGCCAACAGATACGCAGTATTTT
-	TRBV28	-	TRBJ2-7	CASSLPGAAYEQYF	TGTGCCAGCAGTTTACCGGGAGCGGCCTACGAGCAGTACTTC
-	TRBV5-1	-	TRBJ2-7	CASSLVGQYEQYF	TGCGCCAGCAGCTTGGTCGGACAGTACGAGCAGTACTTC
-	TRBV28	TRBD1	TRBJ1-1	CASTLQGASEAFF	TGTGCCAGCACTTTACAGGGGGCGTCTGAAGCTTTCTTT
-	TRBV7-3	TRBD2	TRBJ2-7	CASSLGLGGDEQYF	TGTGCCAGCAGCTTAGGACTAGGTGGCGACGAGCAGTACTTC
-	TRBV21-1	-	TRBJ2-7	CASSKAGFIRGGSYEQYF	TGTGCCAGCAGCAAAGCGGGCTTTATCCGGGGAGGGTCCTACGAGCAGTACTTC
-	TRBV18	TRBD1	TRBJ2-1	CASSTDREEFF	TGTGCCAGCTCGACGGACAGGGAGGAGTTCTTC
-	TRBV27	TRBD2	TRBJ2-5	CASSLGGWLAGDLETQYF	TGTGCCAGCAGTTTAGGTGGTTGGCTAGCGGGAGATCTAGAGACCCAGTACTTC
-	TRBV5-1	TRBD2	TRBJ2-3	CASSMGLAGGLDTQYF	TGCGCCAGCAGCATGGGACTAGCGGGAGGGCTAGATACGCAGTATTTT
-	TRBV5-1	-	TRBJ1-1	CASSKSLGAVGLGNTEAFF	TGCGCCAGCAGCAAGAGTCTGGGGGCAGTTGGGTTGGGTAACACTGAAGCTTTCTTT
-	TRBV10-1	-	TRBJ2-7	CASSDRGRPLAYEQYF	TGCGCCAGCAGTGACCGCGGACGGCCCTTGGCCTACGAGCAGTACTTC
-	TRBV5-1	-	TRBJ2-2	CASSLVETGELFF	TGCGCCAGCAGCTTGGTTGAGACCGGGGAGCTGTTTTTT
-	TRBV6-5	-	TRBJ1-2	CASRTQRLIYGYTF	TGTGCCAGCAGGACACAAAGGCTAATCTATGGCTACACCTTC
once	TRBV2	-	TRBJ2-1	CASSLVSYNEQFF	TGTGCCAGCTCCTTGGTATCCTACAATGAGCAGTTCTTC
once	TRBV18	-	TRBJ1-3	CASSWGGSTSNTIYF	TGTGCCAGCTCGTGGGGGGGGAGCACGTCGAACACCATATATTTT
-	TRBV5-1	-	TRBJ1-3	CASSSGEGGNTIYF	TGCGCCAGCAGCTCCGGGGAGGGCGGAAACACCATATATTTT
-	TRBV5-1	-	TRBJ1-3	CASSLLGVPSGNTIYF	TGCGCCAGCAGCTTGCTAGGGGTCCCCTCTGGAAACACCATATATTTT
-	TRBV25-1	-	TRBJ2-5	CASSEGGYHGTQYF	TGTGCCAGCAGTGAAGGGGGCTATCATGGGACCCAGTACTTC
-	TRBV7-3	TRBD1	TRBJ2-7	CASWTGQASYEQYF	TGTGCCAGCTGGACGGGACAGGCCTCCTACGAGCAGTACTTC
-	TRBV2	-	TRBJ2-7	CASSEAEGNHEQYF	TGTGCCAGCAGTGAAGCGGAGGGCAATCACGAGCAGTACTTC
-	TRBV30	-	TRBJ1-1	CATIPRTPGRAFF	TGTGCCACAATTCCTAGGACGCCCGGGAGGGCTTTCTTT
-	TRBV2	TRBD2	TRBJ2-7	CASSPRGLAGGPISYEQYF	TGTGCCAGCAGTCCACGGGGACTAGCGGGAGGACCTATCTCCTACGAGCAGTACTTC
-	TRBV7-2	-	TRBJ2-6	CASSLGLGGANVLTF	TGTGCCAGCAGCTTAGGGTTAGGTGGGGCCAACGTCCTGACTTTC
-	TRBV7-3	TRBD1	TRBJ2-1	CASSPGTGGNEQFF	TGTGCCAGCAGCCCCGGGACAGGGGGCAATGAGCAGTTCTTC